This TCR beta chain came from a study of vaccination and CD4 T cells after COVID-19. Of note for this clonotype: As yet, its antigen is unknown.

Oncomine TCR Beta short-read sequencing was applied to DNA from cultured CD4+ T cells. TCRdb used MiXCR to reprocess the PCR reads, holding one entry per CDR3 protein. The sample lists 20,000 to 25,000 distinct CDR3 sequences, about half occurring once. Time point indicated: late sampling 161 to 241 days after vaccination in a few convalescent patients. The treatment here: approximately 9-day PBMC culture with coronavirus spike peptide pools or control peptides (ViraFEST assay). Antigen-specific T cell expansion with peptide pools preceded TCR sequencing in the ViraFEST approach. CDR3 length: 15 residues. The germline V gene encodes CDR1 MNHNS and CDR2 SASEGT. Trimming pared 6 bases from V and 0 bases from J, leaving 12 bases between.

This material consisted of CD4+ T cells from blood, cultured in vitro, taken about 7 months after SARS-CoV-2 vaccination. The receptor's source is a human donor who had recovered from COVID-19. V gene TRBV6-1 combines with J gene TRBJ1-5; D unresolved. CDR3 sequence (DNA): TGTGCCAGCAGCCGTACAGCGACTAGCAATCAGCCCCAGCATTTT. It specifies CASSRTATSNQPQHF.